A selection of T cell receptor beta chains follows, all from one sample in a study of control samples from healthy donors and cancer patients. Produced via immunoSEQ multiplex PCR; TCRdb's table is partial and in-frame only. The table has about 180,000 clones, roughly 89% seen once. Sample: blood. The receptors derive from a woman aged 45 to 65 in good health. CDR3s include the opening cysteine and the closing phenylalanine or tryptophan.

j_gene: TRBJ2-3
len: 14
v_gene: TRBV5-1
CDR3aa: CASSLGAGGDTQYF

j_gene: TRBJ2-1
len: 14
v_gene: TRBV11-3
CDR3aa: CASSPPGGWGEQFF

j_gene: TRBJ1-1
len: 12
v_gene: TRBV5-5
CDR3aa: CASRLDNTEAFF

j_gene: TRBJ1-1
len: 14
v_gene: TRBV6-6
CDR3aa: CASSYLGEGTEAFF

j_gene: TRBJ1-2
len: 11
v_gene: TRBV19
CDR3aa: CDLRSVYGYTF

j_gene: TRBJ2-7
len: 15
v_gene: TRBV5-4
CDR3aa: CASSLGTSGYYEQYF

j_gene: TRBJ1-6
len: 15
v_gene: TRBV30
CDR3aa: CAWTAQAGWDSPLHF

j_gene: TRBJ2-3
len: 15
v_gene: TRBV15
CDR3aa: CATSRLDGGTDTQYF

j_gene: TRBJ1-2
len: 14
v_gene: TRBV5-1
CDR3aa: CASSLSQLNYGYTF

j_gene: TRBJ2-7
len: 13
v_gene: TRBV6-2/TRBV6-3
CDR3aa: CASGWTSGYEQYF

j_gene: TRBJ2-7
len: 15
v_gene: TRBV7-9
CDR3aa: CASSLKRDPPYEQYF

j_gene: TRBJ1-2
len: 16
v_gene: TRBV5-6
CDR3aa: CASSLGTGQINYGYTF

j_gene: TRBJ2-1
len: 15
v_gene: TRBV27
CDR3aa: CASIGRGRGGNEQFF

j_gene: TRBJ2-2
len: 16
v_gene: TRBV11-3
CDR3aa: CASSLGGGSYTGELFF

j_gene: TRBJ1-1
len: 13
v_gene: TRBV4-3
CDR3aa: CASSQDPGTEAFF

j_gene: TRBJ2-6
len: 18
v_gene: TRBV9
CDR3aa: CASSVDDGAPSGANVLTF

j_gene: TRBJ2-5
len: 16
v_gene: TRBV20-1
CDR3aa: CSASGAVTGTGETQYF

j_gene: TRBJ2-7
len: 13
v_gene: TRBV7-2
CDR3aa: CASSFQGRGEQYF

j_gene: TRBJ2-3
len: 15
v_gene: TRBV9
CDR3aa: CASSVRDRGPDTQYF

j_gene: TRBJ1-1
len: 13
v_gene: TRBV27
CDR3aa: CASNVLGNTEAFF

j_gene: TRBJ2-4
len: 15
v_gene: TRBV2
CDR3aa: CASSLWGTVKNIQYF

j_gene: TRBJ1-3
len: 13
v_gene: TRBV30
CDR3aa: CAWNADGRNTIYF

j_gene: TRBJ2-1
len: 16
v_gene: TRBV25-1
CDR3aa: CASSEYKLADHNEQFF

j_gene: TRBJ1-5
len: 13
v_gene: TRBV6-5
CDR3aa: CASVGQRNQPQHF

j_gene: TRBJ1-2
len: 12
v_gene: TRBV7-2
CDR3aa: CASSSDSYGYTF

j_gene: TRBJ2-3
len: 16
v_gene: TRBV5-4
CDR3aa: CASSLALGPGADTQYF

j_gene: TRBJ2-1
len: 12
v_gene: TRBV24-1
CDR3aa: CATSGQFGEQFF

j_gene: TRBJ2-3
len: 18
v_gene: TRBV10-3
CDR3aa: CAISESKTSGGFSDTQYF

j_gene: TRBJ2-1
len: 13
v_gene: TRBV7-7
CDR3aa: CATSSQGVNEQFF

j_gene: TRBJ2-1
len: 11
v_gene: TRBV6-5
CDR3aa: CASKGGNEQFF

j_gene: TRBJ1-1
len: 16
v_gene: TRBV6-5
CDR3aa: CASSYSRTVANTEAFF

j_gene: TRBJ2-5
len: 16
v_gene: TRBV28
CDR3aa: CASSPPGLAAQETQYF

j_gene: TRBJ1-1
len: 14
v_gene: TRBV4-3
CDR3aa: CASSQELVNTEAFF

j_gene: TRBJ2-5
len: 13
v_gene: TRBV7-3
CDR3aa: CASSLFLGETQYF

j_gene: TRBJ1-1
len: 13
v_gene: TRBV5-4
CDR3aa: CASSLEYLGEAFF

j_gene: TRBJ1-2
len: 14
v_gene: TRBV3-1/TRBV3-2
CDR3aa: CASSQVGGYAGYTF

j_gene: TRBJ1-5
len: 15
v_gene: TRBV18
CDR3aa: CASSPQPAAYQPQHF

j_gene: TRBJ1-2
len: 14
v_gene: TRBV7-8
CDR3aa: CASSSGRVARGYTF

j_gene: TRBJ2-5
len: 17
v_gene: TRBV7-9
CDR3aa: CASTLPMGTGGQETQYF

j_gene: TRBJ1-2
len: 13
v_gene: TRBV7-2
CDR3aa: CASSPGGQGGYTF

j_gene: TRBJ1-4
len: 14
v_gene: TRBV6-6
CDR3aa: CASTSHAAEEKLFF

j_gene: TRBJ1-4
len: 15
v_gene: TRBV4-3
CDR3aa: CASSRPQGGDEKLFF

j_gene: TRBJ1-1
len: 15
v_gene: TRBV6-2/TRBV6-3
CDR3aa: CASSYPTGITNEAFF

j_gene: TRBJ2-1
len: 14
v_gene: TRBV7-2
CDR3aa: CASSLRREGNEQFF

j_gene: TRBJ2-7
len: 13
v_gene: TRBV11-2
CDR3aa: CASSRKLTYEQYF

j_gene: TRBJ2-7
len: 16
v_gene: TRBV2
CDR3aa: CATQSGPSGGSYEQYF

j_gene: TRBJ2-3
len: 14
v_gene: TRBV6-5
CDR3aa: CASIRDGGTDTQYF

j_gene: TRBJ1-5
len: 14
v_gene: TRBV30
CDR3aa: CAWSVGGPGQPQHF